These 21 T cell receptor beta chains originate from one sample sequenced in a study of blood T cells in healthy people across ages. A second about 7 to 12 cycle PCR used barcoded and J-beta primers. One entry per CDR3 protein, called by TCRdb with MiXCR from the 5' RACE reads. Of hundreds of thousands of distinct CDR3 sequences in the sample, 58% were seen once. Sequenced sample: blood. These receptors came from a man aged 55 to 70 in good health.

The CDR3 sequence: CASSPTPSNTEAFF. CDR3 in DNA: TGCGCCAGCAGCCCCACTCCTAGTAACACTGAAGCTTTCTTT. J is TRBJ1-1 and V is TRBV5-1; the D is unclear. Germline loops: CDR1 SGHRS, CDR2 YFSETQ. This CDR3 has 14 residues. The V gene lost 4 bases and the J gene lost 2 bases, with 12 bases spanning the gap.

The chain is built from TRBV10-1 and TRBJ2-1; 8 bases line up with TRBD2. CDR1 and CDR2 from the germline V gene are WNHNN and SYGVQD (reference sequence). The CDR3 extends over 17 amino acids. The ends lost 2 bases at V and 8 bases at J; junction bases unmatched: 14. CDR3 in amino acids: CASSEGPRGGPFYEQFF. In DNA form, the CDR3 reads TGCGCCAGCAGTGAGGGACCCCGGGGGGGCCCCTTCTATGAGCAGTTCTTC.

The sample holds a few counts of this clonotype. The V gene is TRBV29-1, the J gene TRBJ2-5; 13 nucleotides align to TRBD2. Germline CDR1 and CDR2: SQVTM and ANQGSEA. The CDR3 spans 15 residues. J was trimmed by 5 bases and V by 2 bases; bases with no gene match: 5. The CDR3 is CSVEIQGLAGETQYF. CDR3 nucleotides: TGCAGCGTTGAAATTCAGGGACTAGCGGGGGAGACCCAGTACTTC.

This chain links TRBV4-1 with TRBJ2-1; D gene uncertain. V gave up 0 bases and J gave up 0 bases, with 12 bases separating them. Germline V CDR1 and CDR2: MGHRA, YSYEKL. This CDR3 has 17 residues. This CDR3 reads CASSQDPQVSSYNEQFF. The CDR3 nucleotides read TGCGCCAGCAGCCAAGATCCCCAGGTTAGCTCCTACAATGAGCAGTTCTTC.

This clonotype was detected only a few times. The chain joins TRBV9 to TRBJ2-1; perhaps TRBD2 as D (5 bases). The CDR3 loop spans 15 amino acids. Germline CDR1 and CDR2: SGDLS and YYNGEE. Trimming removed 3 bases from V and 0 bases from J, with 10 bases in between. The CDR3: CASSALGSSYNEQFF. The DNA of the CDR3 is TGTGCCAGCAGCGCTTTGGGGAGCTCCTACAATGAGCAGTTCTTC. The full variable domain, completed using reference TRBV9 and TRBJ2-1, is DSGVTQTPKHLITATGQRVTLRCSPRSGDLSVYWYQQSLDQGLQFLIQYYNGEERAKGNILERFSAQQFPDLHSELNLSSLELGDSALYFCASSALGSSYNEQFFGPGTRLTVL.

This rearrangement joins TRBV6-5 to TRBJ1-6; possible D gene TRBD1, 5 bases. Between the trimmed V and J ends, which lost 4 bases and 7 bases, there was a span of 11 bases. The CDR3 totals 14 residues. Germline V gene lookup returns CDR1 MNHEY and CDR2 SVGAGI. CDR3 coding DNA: TGTGCCAGCAGTTCCGGGACGGCGAATTCACCCCTCCACTTT. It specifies CASSSGTANSPLHF.

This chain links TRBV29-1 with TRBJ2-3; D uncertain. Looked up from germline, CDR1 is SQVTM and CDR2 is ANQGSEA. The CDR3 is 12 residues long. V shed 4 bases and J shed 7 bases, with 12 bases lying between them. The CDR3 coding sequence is TGCAGCGTTGCCCTAGGGTCGAATACGCAGTATTTT. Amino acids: CSVALGSNTQYF.

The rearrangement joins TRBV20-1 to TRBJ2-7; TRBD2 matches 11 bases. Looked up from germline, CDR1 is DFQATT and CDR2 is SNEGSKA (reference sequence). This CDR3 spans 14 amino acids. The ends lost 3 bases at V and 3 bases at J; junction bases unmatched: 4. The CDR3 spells CSARLAGGVYEQYF. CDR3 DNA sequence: TGCAGTGCTAGGCTAGCGGGGGGAGTCTACGAGCAGTACTTC.

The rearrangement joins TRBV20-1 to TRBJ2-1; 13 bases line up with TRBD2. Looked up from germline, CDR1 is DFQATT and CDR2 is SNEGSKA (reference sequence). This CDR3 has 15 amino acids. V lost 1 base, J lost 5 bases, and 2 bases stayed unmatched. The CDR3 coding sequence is TGCAGTGCTAGAGGACTAGCGGGGGGAAACAATGAGCAGTTCTTC. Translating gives CSARGLAGGNNEQFF.

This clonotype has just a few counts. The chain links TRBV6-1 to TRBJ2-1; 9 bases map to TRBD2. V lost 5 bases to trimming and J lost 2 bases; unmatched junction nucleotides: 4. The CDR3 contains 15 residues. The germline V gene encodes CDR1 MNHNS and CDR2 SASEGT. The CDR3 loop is CASSTSGGPYNEQFF. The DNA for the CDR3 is TGTGCCAGCAGTACAAGCGGGGGGCCCTACAATGAGCAGTTCTTC.

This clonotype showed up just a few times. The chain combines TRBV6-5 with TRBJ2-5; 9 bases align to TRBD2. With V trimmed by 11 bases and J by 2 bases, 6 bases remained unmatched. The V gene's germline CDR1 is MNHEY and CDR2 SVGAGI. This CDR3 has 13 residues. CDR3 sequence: CAVMTSGQETQYF. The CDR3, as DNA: TGTGCCGTGATGACTAGCGGACAAGAGACCCAGTACTTC.

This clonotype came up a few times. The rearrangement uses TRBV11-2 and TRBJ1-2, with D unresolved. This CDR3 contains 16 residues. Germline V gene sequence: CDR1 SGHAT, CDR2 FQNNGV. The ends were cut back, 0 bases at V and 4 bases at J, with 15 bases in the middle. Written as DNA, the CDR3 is TGTGCCAGCAGCTTAGATATGACGACGGCCGCCTATGGCTACACCTTC. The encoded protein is CASSLDMTTAAYGYTF. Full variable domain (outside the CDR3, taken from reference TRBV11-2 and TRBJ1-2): EAGVAQSPRYKIIEKRQSVAFWCNPISGHATLYWYQQILGQGPKLLIQFQNNGVVDDSQLPKDRFSAERLKGVDSTLKIQPAKLEDSAVYLCASSLDMTTAAYGYTFGSGTRLTVV.

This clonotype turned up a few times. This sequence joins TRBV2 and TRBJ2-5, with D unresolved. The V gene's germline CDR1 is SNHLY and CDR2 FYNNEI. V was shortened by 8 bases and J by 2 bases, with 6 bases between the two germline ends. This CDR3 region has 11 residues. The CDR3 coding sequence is TGTGCCAGCGGTCCACAAGAGACCCAGTACTTC. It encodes CASGPQETQYF.

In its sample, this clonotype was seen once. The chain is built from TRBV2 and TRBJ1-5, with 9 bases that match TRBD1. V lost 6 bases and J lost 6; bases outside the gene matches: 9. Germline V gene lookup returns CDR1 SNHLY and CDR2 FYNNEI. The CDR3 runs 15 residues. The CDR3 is CASRGTGTWGQPQHF. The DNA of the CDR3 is TGTGCCAGCAGAGGGACAGGGACCTGGGGTCAGCCCCAGCATTTT.

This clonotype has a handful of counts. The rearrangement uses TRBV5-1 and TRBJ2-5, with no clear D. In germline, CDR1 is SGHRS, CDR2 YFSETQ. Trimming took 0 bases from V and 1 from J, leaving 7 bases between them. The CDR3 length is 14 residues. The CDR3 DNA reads TGCGCCAGCAGCTTGGGGTTCTTCCAAGAGACCCAGTACTTC. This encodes CASSLGFFQETQYF.

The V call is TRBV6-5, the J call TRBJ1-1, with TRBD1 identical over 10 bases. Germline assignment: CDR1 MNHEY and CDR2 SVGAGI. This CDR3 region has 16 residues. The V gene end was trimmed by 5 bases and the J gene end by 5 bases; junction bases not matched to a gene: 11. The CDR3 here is CASSRTGGGFWTEAFF. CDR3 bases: TGTGCCAGCAGTAGGACAGGGGGAGGATTTTGGACTGAAGCTTTCTTT.

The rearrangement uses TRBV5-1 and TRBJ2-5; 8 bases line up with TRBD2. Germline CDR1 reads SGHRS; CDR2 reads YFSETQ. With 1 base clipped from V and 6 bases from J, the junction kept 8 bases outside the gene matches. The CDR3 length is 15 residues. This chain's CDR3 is CASSLTGGPRKTQYF. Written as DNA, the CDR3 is TGCGCCAGCAGCTTGACGGGGGGGCCTCGAAAGACCCAGTACTTC.

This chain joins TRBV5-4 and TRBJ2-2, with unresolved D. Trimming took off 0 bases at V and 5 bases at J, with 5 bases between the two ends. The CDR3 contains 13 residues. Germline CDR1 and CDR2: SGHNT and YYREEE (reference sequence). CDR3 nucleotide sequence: TGTGCCAGCAGCTTGGCCAGGACCGGGGAGCTGTTTTTT. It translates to CASSLARTGELFF.

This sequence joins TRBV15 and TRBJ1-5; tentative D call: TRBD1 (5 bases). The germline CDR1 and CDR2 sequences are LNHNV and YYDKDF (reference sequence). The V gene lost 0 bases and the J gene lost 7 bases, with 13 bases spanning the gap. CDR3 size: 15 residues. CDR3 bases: TGTGCCACCAGCAGAGAACCGACAGCCTGGCAGCCCCAGCATTTT. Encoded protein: CATSREPTAWQPQHF.

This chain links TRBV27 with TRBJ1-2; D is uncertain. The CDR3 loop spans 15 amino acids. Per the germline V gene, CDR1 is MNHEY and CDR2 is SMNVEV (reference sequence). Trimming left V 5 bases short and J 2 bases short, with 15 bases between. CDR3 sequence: CASSPRLNSNYGYTF. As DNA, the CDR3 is TGTGCCAGCAGTCCACGTCTCAATTCGAACTATGGCTACACCTTC.

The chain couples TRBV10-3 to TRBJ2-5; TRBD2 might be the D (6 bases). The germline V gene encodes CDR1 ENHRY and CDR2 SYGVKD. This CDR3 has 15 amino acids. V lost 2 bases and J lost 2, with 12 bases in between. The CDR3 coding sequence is TGTGCCATCAGTGAGGGGGGGACCACGCAAGAGACCCAGTACTTC. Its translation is CAISEGGTTQETQYF.